This TCR beta chain came from a study of blood T cell repertoires in COVID-19. Study details: In each case, the material was cDNA or gDNA derived from T cells, B-cell-depleted T cells, or PBMCs.

Original methodology: Amplification of reference gene primers provided the estimated nucleated cell counts. Profiling relied on immunoSEQ multiplex PCR, and the TCRdb table lists in-frame clones only, not all of them. For V, J and clone size, that table is used; D and trimming come from the DNA. The sample shows about 270,000 clones, around nine tenths of them seen only once. Participants came from roughly 24 US areas, aged about 18 to 89 years. Donors of Cohort 3 who recovered were those that had two negative PCRs, clearance, or symptom resolution. Sequencing input: PBMCs or T cells enriched from blood (not recorded which). The receptor comes from a woman under 30 who had recovered from COVID-19.

The chain's CDR3 is CASSLGVLAGGLSYNEQFF. CDR3 DNA sequence: TGTGCCAGCAGTTTAGGGGTACTAGCGGGGGGGCTGTCCTACAATGAGCAGTTCTTC. V usage is TRBV27 and J usage is TRBJ2-1; 13 bases agree with TRBD2. CDR1 and CDR2 (germline): MNHEY, SMNVEV (reference sequence). Losses at the gene ends were 2 bases for V and 1 base for J; bases not matched to a gene: 8. This CDR3 is built from 19 residues.